This T cell receptor beta chain was retrieved from a study of beta chain features in type 1 diabetes. Notes on this clone: Its target is unknown.

With V trimmed by 3 bases and J by 2 bases, 8 bases remained unmatched. CDR3 length: 16 amino acids. Germline V CDR1 and CDR2: MDHEN, SYDVKM. General study points: For Type 1 diabetes patients, all four CD4+ subsets carried TCRB CDR3s that were moderately but significantly shorter. cDNA-based reads could over-represent cells with high TCR expression.

The sequenced template was cDNA made from the entire isolated RNA. Profiled with immunoSEQ multiplex PCR; TCRdb holds only in-frame clones, not every one. The sample shows over 700,000 clones, around a sixth of them seen only once. Cell sorting via CD45RO/CCR7/CD25/CD127/CD95/CD27 was performed to obtain CD4+ naive, central memory, regulatory and stem cell-like memory cells. Sorting produced populations that all topped 98% purity. Input material: naive CD4+ T cells from blood. The sequence was collected from a woman younger than 35 in good health. The genes are TRBV28 and TRBJ2-7, with TRBD2 matching over 9 bases. The CDR3 region has the DNA TGTGCCAGCAGTTTGTCCCTTCTAGCGGGAACCTACGAGCAGTACTTC. This gives the protein CASSLSLLAGTYEQYF.